This T cell receptor (beta chain) was profiled in a study of OX40 agonist ivuxolimab in advanced cancers. Per germline, CDR1 MNHEY and CDR2 SMNVEV (reference sequence). V lost 10 bases to trimming and J lost 7 bases; unmatched junction nucleotides: 7. The CDR3 extends over 14 amino acids. The method was immunoSEQ multiplex PCR; TCRdb's version includes in-frame clones alone and lacks a portion of them. The sample has around 100,000 clones, around 90% seen once. The chain has TRBV27 and TRBJ2-3; 14 bases align to TRBD2. This TCR derives from an adult with an advanced solid tumor such as melanoma, head and neck, liver or kidney cancer. Material: CD4+ or CD8+ T cells sorted from blood, obtained in a trial of the OX40 agonist ivuxolimab. The CDR3 loop is CAIRLAGGQNTQYF. The CDR3 region has the DNA TGTGCCATACGACTAGCGGGAGGGCAAAATACGCAGTATTTT.